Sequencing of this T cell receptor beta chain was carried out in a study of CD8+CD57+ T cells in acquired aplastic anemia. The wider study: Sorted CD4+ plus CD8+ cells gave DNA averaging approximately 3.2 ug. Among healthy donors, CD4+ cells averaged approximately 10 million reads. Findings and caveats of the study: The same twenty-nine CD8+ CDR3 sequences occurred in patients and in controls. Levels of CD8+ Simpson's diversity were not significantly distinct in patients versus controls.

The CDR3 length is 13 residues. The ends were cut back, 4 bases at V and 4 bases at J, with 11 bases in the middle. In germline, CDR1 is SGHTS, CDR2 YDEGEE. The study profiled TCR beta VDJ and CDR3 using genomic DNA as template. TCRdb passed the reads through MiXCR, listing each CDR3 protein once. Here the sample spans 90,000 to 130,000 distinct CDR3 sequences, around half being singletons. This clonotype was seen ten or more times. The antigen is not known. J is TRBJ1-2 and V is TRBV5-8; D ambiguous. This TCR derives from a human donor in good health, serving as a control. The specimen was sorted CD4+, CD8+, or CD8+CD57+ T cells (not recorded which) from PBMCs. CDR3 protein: CASSPRAIYGYTF. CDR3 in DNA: TGTGCCAGCAGCCCAAGGGCTATCTATGGCTACACCTTC.